The clone carrying this TCR beta chain was seen only a few times. Its antigen remains unknown. The data derive from a study of cytomegalovirus exposure and HLA in healthy donors. For the study at large: Early on, a data release was issued that held 80 million or so unique TCRs from HLA-typed donors. The study, taken as a whole, reports: Specific recognition of CMV antigens was confirmed in vitro for a few chains (all CMV-associated).

Germline CDR1 SGDLS, CDR2 YYNGEE. V was pared by 3 bases and J by 4 bases, with 10 bases between. The CDR3 consists of 13 residues. PCR amplification relied on 60 Vbeta primers (plus 13 Jbeta primers). The method was immunoSEQ multiplex PCR; TCRdb's version includes in-frame clones alone and lacks a portion of them. In the table there are about 160,000 clones, less than 85% of which are singletons. The clonotype was recovered from a middle-aged man in good health and CMV-seronegative. Material for sequencing was PBMCs. The chain is built from TRBV9 and TRBJ1-1; D is unclear. The DNA of the CDR3 is TGTGCCAGCAGCGAACAGACGGCCACTGAAGCTTTCTTT. It yields the protein CASSEQTATEAFF.